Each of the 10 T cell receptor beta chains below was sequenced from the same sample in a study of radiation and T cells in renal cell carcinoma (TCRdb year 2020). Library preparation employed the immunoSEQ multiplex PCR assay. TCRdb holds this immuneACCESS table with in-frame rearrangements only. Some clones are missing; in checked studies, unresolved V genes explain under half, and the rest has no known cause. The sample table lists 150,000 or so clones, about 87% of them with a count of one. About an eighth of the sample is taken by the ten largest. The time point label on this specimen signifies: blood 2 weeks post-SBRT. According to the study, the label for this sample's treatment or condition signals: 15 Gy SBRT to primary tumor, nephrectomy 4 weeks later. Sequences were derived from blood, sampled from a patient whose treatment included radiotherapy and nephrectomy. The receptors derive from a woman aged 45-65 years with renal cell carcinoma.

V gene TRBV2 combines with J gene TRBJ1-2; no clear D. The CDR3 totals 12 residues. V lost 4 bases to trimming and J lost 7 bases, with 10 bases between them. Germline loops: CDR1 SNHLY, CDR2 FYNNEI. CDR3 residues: CASSVEGIGYTF. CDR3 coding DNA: TGTGCCAGCAGTGTAGAGGGAATTGGCTACACCTTC.

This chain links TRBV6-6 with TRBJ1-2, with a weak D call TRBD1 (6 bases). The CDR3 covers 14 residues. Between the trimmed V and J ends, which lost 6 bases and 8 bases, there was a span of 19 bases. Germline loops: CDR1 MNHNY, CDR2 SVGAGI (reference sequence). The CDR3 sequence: CASRLTGWVGGYTF. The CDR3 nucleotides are TGTGCCAGCAGGCTGACAGGATGGGTTGGCGGCTACACCTTC.

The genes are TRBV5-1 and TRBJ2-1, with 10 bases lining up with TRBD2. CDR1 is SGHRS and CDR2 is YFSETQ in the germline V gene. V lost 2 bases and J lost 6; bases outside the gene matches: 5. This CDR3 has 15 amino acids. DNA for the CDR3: TGCGCCAGCAGCTTCGGACTAGCGGAAATCAATGAGCAGTTCTTC. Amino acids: CASSFGLAEINEQFF.

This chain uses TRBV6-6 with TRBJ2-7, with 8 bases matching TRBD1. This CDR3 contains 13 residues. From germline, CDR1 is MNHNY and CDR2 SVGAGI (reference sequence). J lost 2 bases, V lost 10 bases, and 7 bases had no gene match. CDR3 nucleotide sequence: TGTGCCACCCTCCAGGGGGCCACCTACGAGCAGTACTTC. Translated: CATLQGATYEQYF.

The CDR3 coding sequence is TGTGCCAGCATCCACCGGCATCATCACGCTCAAGGGTCTGGGGCCAACGTCCTGACTTTC. The encoded protein is CASIHRHHHAQGSGANVLTF. The genes are TRBV6-8 and TRBJ2-6; D not resolved. With 7 bases removed from V and 1 base from J, the gap between germline ends came to 26 bases. From germline, CDR1 is MNHGY and CDR2 SAAAGT. The CDR3 loop spans 20 amino acids.

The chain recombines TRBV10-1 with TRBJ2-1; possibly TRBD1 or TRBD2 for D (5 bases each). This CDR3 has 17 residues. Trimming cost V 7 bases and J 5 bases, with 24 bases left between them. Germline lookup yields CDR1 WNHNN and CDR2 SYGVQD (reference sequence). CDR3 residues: CASIWTGPLRHDNEQFF. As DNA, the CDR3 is TGCGCCAGCATCTGGACGGGACCCCTGAGACATGACAATGAGCAGTTCTTC.

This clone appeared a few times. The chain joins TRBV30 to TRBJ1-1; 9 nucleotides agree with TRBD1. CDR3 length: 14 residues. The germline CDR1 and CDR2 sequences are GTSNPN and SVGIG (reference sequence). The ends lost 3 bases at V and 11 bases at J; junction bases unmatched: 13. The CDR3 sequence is CAWRGRTGALGAFF. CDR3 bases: TGTGCCTGGAGGGGGAGGACAGGGGCTCTCGGGGCTTTCTTT.

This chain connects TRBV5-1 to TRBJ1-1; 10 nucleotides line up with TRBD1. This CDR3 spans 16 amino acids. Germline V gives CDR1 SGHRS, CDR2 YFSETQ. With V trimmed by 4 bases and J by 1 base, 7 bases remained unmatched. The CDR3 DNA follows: TGCGCCAGCAGCATCGGGACAGGGGTGGGGAACACTGAAGCTTTCTTT. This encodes CASSIGTGVGNTEAFF.

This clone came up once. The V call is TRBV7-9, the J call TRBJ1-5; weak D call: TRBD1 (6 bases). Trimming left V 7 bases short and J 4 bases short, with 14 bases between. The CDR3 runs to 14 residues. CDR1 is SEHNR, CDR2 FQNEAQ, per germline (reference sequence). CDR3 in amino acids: CASTRGVDNQPQHF. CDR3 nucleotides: TGTGCCAGCACCAGGGGAGTGGATAATCAGCCCCAGCATTTT.

The CDR3 loop is CASTLRGGLEQFF. DNA for the CDR3: TGTGCCAGCACCTTACGCGGGGGGCTGGAGCAGTTCTTC. The chain has TRBV6-6 and TRBJ2-1, with 8 nucleotides matching TRBD2. Germline V gene data show CDR1 as MNHNY and CDR2 as SVGAGI (reference sequence). V trimming: 7 bases; J trimming: 10 bases; junction bases outside the gene matches: 9. The length of the CDR3 is 13 residues.